This record concerns one T cell receptor (beta chain) sequence. This specimen belongs to a study of blood T cell repertoires in COVID-19. Study information: Samples came from the United States, Italy and Spain, spanning acute and convalescent COVID-19. PBMCs, B-cell-depleted T cells, or T cells were the source of the cDNA or gDNA that made up the material.

In the original workflow: Amplification of reference gene primers provided the estimated nucleated cell counts. TCRdb's table, derived via immunoSEQ multiplex PCR, lists solely in-frame clones and lacks some. The V and J calls and the clone size are those of that table, but D and trimming were determined from the DNA. The sample yields about 130,000 clones, approximately 83% seen once. Trimming took 5 bases from V and 1 from J; bases not matched to a gene: 4. The CDR3 consists of 14 residues. Per the germline V gene, CDR1 is LGHDT and CDR2 is YNNKEL (reference sequence). V usage is TRBV3-1 (or the pseudogene TRBV3-2) and J usage is TRBJ1-1; 7 bases match TRBD1. This receptor was obtained from a woman between 50 and 59 years old who had recovered from COVID-19. Sequencing was carried out using peripheral blood. CDR3 protein: CASSSRDRNTEAFF. CDR3 DNA sequence: TGTGCCAGCAGCTCCCGGGACAGGAACACTGAAGCTTTCTTT.